This is a list of T cell receptor beta chains from one sample in a study of identifying expanded T cells in peripheral blood. The protocol was immunoSEQ multiplex PCR, while the TCRdb copy is restricted to in-frame clones and leaves out a portion. Of about 110,000 clones listed, around 89% are singletons. Sequenced sample: blood. Receptors originate from a person between 18 and 75 years old in good health. Each CDR3 is given with its conserved first and last residue.

J gene	CDR3 length	V gene	CDR3 protein
TRBJ1-1	15	TRBV7-8	CASTHGPPRYTEAFF
TRBJ1-2	13	TRBV29-1	CSSRETGFGGYTF
TRBJ2-4	16	TRBV27	CASSPLGQAAKNIQYF
TRBJ1-1	14	TRBV28	CASSEQTGITEAFF
TRBJ2-1	16	TRBV12-5	CASGLGRGGSYNEQFF
TRBJ2-5	12	TRBV6-1	CASGTPGETQYF
TRBJ1-3	19	TRBV4-2	CASSQGWGLTGGTGNTIYF
TRBJ1-5	17	TRBV28	CASSLIRTANSNQPQHF
TRBJ2-5	15	TRBV4-3	CASSRGDRTPGTQYF
TRBJ2-5	15	TRBV10-2	CASWGGTFPQETQYF
TRBJ2-7	17	TRBV21-1	CASSAPSQGLPTYEQYF
TRBJ2-3	17	TRBV27	CASSFGAGVSDTDTQYF
TRBJ1-5	14	TRBV4-2	CASSLQTGGQPQHF
TRBJ2-7	14	TRBV6-1	CAISESGGVYEQYF
TRBJ1-5	15	TRBV7-2	CASTLSGVSNQPQHF
TRBJ1-3	14	TRBV5-6	CASSFGSAGNTIYF
TRBJ1-4	15	TRBV7-8	CASSRDTGISEKLFF